These 10 T cell receptor beta chains originate from one sample sequenced in a study of shared clonotypes between healthy human individuals. The table came from immunoSEQ multiplex PCR; TCRdb's copy has only in-frame clones and leaves some out. This sample carries over a million clones, approximately 98% of them seen once, and the ten largest clones take about 0.45%. Sequencing used naive CD4+ T cells sorted from blood. Stated subset: CD45RA+ positively selected. The receptors derive from a man aged 25-45 years in good health.

This clone showed up just once. The chain has TRBV6-5 and TRBJ2-7, with D maybe TRBD2 (6 bases). V was pared by 5 bases and J by 5 bases, with 16 bases between. The CDR3 contains 14 residues. Per germline, CDR1 MNHEY and CDR2 SVGAGI. CDR3 sequence: CASSPRDSEDEQYF. Here the CDR3 DNA reads TGTGCCAGCAGTCCAAGGGACTCGGAGGACGAGCAGTACTTC.

The rearrangement links TRBV5-1 to TRBJ2-1; perhaps TRBD2 as D (6 bases). V was trimmed by 0 bases and J by 13 bases, leaving 11 bases between them. Germline V gene sequence: CDR1 SGHRS, CDR2 YFSETQ. This CDR3 has 12 residues. The CDR3 is CASSLDMREQFF. DNA for the CDR3: TGCGCCAGCAGCTTGGACATGCGGGAACAGTTCTTC.

The CDR3 is CAWRTGAMDTF. CDR3 bases: TGTGCCTGGAGAACTGGGGCGATGGACACCTTC. The chain links TRBV30 to TRBJ1-2; the D gene is possibly TRBD1 (5 bases). Germline assignment: CDR1 GTSNPN and CDR2 SVGIG (reference sequence). The V gene lost 3 bases and the J gene lost 12 bases, with 14 bases spanning the gap. CDR3 size: 11 residues.

The V and J genes are TRBV19 and TRBJ2-3; 7 bases agree with TRBD2. The junction had 11 bases not matched to a gene; V was cut back by 5 bases and J by 3 bases. Germline assignment: CDR1 LNHDA and CDR2 SQIVND (reference sequence). The CDR3 sequence is 16 residues long. CDR3 amino acids: CASSPLKRGYTDTQYF. CDR3 bases: TGTGCCAGTAGTCCCCTTAAGCGGGGCTATACAGATACGCAGTATTTT. The full variable domain, in which reference TRBV19 and TRBJ2-3 provide the parts outside the CDR3, is DGGITQSPKYLFRKEGQNVTLSCEQNLNHDAMYWYRQDPGQGLRLIYYSQIVNDFQKGDIAEGYSVSREKKESFPLTVTSAQKNPTAFYLCASSPLKRGYTDTQYFGPGTRLTVL.

J is TRBJ2-7 and V is TRBV4-1, with 14 bases aligning to TRBD2. With 3 bases clipped from V and 0 bases from J, the junction kept 4 bases outside the gene matches. Per the germline V gene, CDR1 is MGHRA and CDR2 is YSYEKL. This CDR3 has 17 amino acids. CDR3 residues: CASSHQTSGRVSYEQYF. Here the CDR3 DNA reads TGCGCCAGCAGCCACCAGACTAGCGGGAGGGTCTCCTACGAGCAGTACTTC.

V gene TRBV7-2 combines with J gene TRBJ2-7; 11 nucleotides agree with TRBD2. Looked up from germline, CDR1 is SGHTA and CDR2 is FQGNSA. The CDR3 spans 17 residues. V gave up 4 bases and J gave up 4 bases; unmatched junction bases: 12. CDR3 sequence reads: CASSSLPRTSGSYEQYF. The CDR3, as DNA: TGTGCCAGCAGCTCCCTCCCGAGGACTAGCGGGTCTTACGAGCAGTACTTC.

V is TRBV28 and J is TRBJ2-1, with TRBD2 matching over 10 bases. Germline loops: CDR1 MDHEN, CDR2 SYDVKM. V trimming: 5 bases; J trimming: 6 bases; junction bases outside the gene matches: 10. The CDR3 extends over 16 amino acids. The CDR3 spells CASSPLAGVVGNEQFF. Here the CDR3 DNA reads TGTGCCAGCAGTCCCCTAGCGGGAGTAGTGGGCAATGAGCAGTTCTTC.

The J gene is TRBJ2-1, the V gene TRBV9; TRBD2 matches at 13 bases. Germline CDR1 SGDLS, CDR2 YYNGEE. The CDR3 has 19 amino acids. The trim removed 0 bases at V and 9 bases at J, leaving 15 bases unmatched. The CDR3 region is CASSVGTSGSLPLGVEQFF. In nucleotides, the CDR3 is TGTGCCAGCAGCGTAGGGACTAGCGGGAGTCTCCCTCTGGGTGTTGAGCAGTTCTTC.

This clone came up once. The gene calls are TRBV7-6 and TRBJ2-1, with 13 positions matching TRBD2. The J segment lost 7 bases and the V segment lost 4 bases, leaving 7 bases of the junction unmatched. Germline lookup yields CDR1 SGHVS and CDR2 FNYEAQ. The CDR3 sequence is 16 residues long. The CDR3 DNA follows: TGTGCCAGCAGCTCATGGACTAGCGGGAGAGGTAATGAGCAGTTCTTC. Protein product: CASSSWTSGRGNEQFF.

The chain recombines TRBV10-2 with TRBJ2-7; 8 bases match TRBD2. The germline CDR1 and CDR2 sequences are WSHSY and SAAADI. With V trimmed by 4 bases and J by 2 bases, 4 bases remained unmatched. CDR3 length: 14 amino acids. The DNA of the CDR3 is TGCGCCAGCAGTGGACCGGGACTAGCCTACGAGCAGTACTTC. Its protein is CASSGPGLAYEQYF.